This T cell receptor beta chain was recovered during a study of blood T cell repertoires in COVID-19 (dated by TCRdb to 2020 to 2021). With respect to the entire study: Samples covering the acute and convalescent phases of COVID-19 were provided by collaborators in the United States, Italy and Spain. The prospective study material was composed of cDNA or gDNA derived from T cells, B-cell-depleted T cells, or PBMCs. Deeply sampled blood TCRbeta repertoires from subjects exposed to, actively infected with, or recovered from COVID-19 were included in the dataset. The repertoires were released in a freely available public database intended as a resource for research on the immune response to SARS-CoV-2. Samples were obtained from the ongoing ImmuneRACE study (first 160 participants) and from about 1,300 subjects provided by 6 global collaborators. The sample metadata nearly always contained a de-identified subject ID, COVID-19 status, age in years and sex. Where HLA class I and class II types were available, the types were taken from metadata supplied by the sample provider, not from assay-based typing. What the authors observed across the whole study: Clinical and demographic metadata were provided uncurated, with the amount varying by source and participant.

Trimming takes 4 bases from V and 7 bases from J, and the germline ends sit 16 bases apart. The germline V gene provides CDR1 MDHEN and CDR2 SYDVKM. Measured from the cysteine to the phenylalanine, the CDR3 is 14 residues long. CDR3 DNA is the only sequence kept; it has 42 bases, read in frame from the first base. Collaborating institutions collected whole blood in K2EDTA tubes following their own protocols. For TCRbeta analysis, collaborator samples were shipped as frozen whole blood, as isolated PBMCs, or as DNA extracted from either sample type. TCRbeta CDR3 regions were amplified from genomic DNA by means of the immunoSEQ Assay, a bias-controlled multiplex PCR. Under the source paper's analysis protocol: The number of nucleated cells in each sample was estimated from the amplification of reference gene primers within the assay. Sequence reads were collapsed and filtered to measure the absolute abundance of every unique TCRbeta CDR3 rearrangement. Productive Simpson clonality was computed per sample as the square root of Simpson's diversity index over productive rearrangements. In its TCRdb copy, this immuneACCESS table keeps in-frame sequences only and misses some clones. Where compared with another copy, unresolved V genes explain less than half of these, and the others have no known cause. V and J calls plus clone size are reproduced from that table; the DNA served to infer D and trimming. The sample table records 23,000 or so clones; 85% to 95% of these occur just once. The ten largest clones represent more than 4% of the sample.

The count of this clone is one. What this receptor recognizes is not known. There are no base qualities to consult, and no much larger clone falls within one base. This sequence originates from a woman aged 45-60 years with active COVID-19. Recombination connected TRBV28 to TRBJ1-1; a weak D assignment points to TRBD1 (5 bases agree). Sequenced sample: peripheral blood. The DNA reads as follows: TGTGCCAGCAGTTCCCATGGGGGACTACGTGAAGCTTTCTTT. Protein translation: CASSSHGGLREAFF. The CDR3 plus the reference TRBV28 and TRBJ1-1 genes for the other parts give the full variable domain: DVKVTQSSRYLVKRTGEKVFLECVQDMDHENMFWYRQDPGLGLRLIYFSYDVKMKEKGDIPEGYSVSREKKERFSLILESASTNQTSMYLCASSSHGGLREAFFGQGTRLTVV.